This entry lists 17 T cell receptor beta chains sequenced from one sample in a study of cytomegalovirus exposure and HLA in healthy donors. Both 60 Vbeta primers and 13 Jbeta primers went into the PCR. The protocol was immunoSEQ multiplex PCR, while the TCRdb copy is restricted to in-frame clones and leaves out a portion. The sample has 95,000 to 150,000 clones, around 85% seen once. Material for sequencing was PBMCs. The source of these receptors is a man aged 18 to 30 in good health and CMV-seropositive.

The chain combines TRBV7-9 with TRBJ2-7; D is perhaps TRBD1 (5 bases). Germline V gene lookup returns CDR1 SEHNR and CDR2 FQNEAQ (reference sequence). V was trimmed by 3 bases and J by 5 bases, leaving 17 bases between them. The CDR3 length is 15 residues. DNA for the CDR3: TGTGCCAGCAGCTTTAGTCCAGGGCTTACGGACGAGCAGTACTTC. Amino acids: CASSFSPGLTDEQYF. Complete variable domain (other parts from reference TRBV7-9 and TRBJ2-7): DTGVSQNPRHKITKRGQNVTFRCDPISEHNRLYWYRQTLGQGPEFLTYFQNEAQLEKSRLLSDRFSAERPKGSFSTLEIQRTEQGDSAMYLCASSFSPGLTDEQYFGPGTRLTVT.

A single count supports this clone. V usage is TRBV2 and J usage is TRBJ1-4, with D perhaps TRBD1 (5 bases). The CDR3 is made up of 14 amino acids. The germline gives CDR1 SNHLY, CDR2 FYNNEI. Between the trimmed V and J ends, which lost 7 bases and 7 bases, there was a span of 16 bases. The CDR3 region has the DNA TGTGCCAGCATCGAGGAGGGGTTCGGTGAAAAACTGTTTTTT. Protein sequence: CASIEEGFGEKLFF. The full variable domain, in which reference TRBV2 and TRBJ1-4 provide the parts outside the CDR3, is EPEVTQTPSHQVTQMGQEVILRCVPISNHLYFYWYRQILGQKVEFLVSFYNNEISEKSEIFDDQFSVERPDGSNFTLKIRSTKLEDSAMYFCASIEEGFGEKLFFGSGTQLSVL.

This rearrangement joins TRBV18 to TRBJ1-5; TRBD1 matches 7 bases. V shed 3 bases, J shed 4 bases, and the junction held 9 bases outside the gene matches. Germline lookup yields CDR1 KGHSH and CDR2 LQKENI. The CDR3 totals 16 residues. In DNA, the CDR3 is TGTGCCAGCTCACCGACCCCCGGGACAGAGAATCAGCCCCAGCATTTT. Translation: CASSPTPGTENQPQHF.

Here the CDR3 DNA reads TGTGCCAGCAGCTCCACGCTAGCGGAGGCCTACAATGAGCAGTTCTTC. It yields the protein CASSSTLAEAYNEQFF. J is TRBJ2-1 and V is TRBV7-9; 7 positions agree with TRBD2. This CDR3 has 16 amino acids. V gave up 4 bases and J gave up 2 bases; unmatched junction bases: 8. CDR1 and CDR2 from the germline V gene are SEHNR and FQNEAQ (reference sequence).

The chain links TRBV7-9 to TRBJ2-2, with 12 bases lining up with TRBD1. CDR3 size: 15 residues. Per germline, CDR1 SEHNR and CDR2 FQNEAQ (reference sequence). V lost 7 bases to trimming and J lost 6 bases; unmatched junction nucleotides: 6. The CDR3 region is CASTTGQGAPGELFF. CDR3 nucleotides: TGTGCCAGCACAACGGGACAGGGGGCACCCGGGGAGCTGTTTTTT.

The rearrangement uses TRBV30 and TRBJ1-1; maybe TRBD1 (5 bases). The V end lost 5 bases, the J end lost 3 bases, and 7 bases lay between the germline ends. Looked up from germline, CDR1 is GTSNPN and CDR2 is SVGIG (reference sequence). The CDR3 is 11 residues long. CDR3: CAWRGDTEAFF. The CDR3 region has the DNA TGTGCCTGGCGGGGGGACACTGAAGCTTTCTTT.

The gene calls are TRBV7-9 and TRBJ1-2; no clear D. Germline assignment: CDR1 SEHNR and CDR2 FQNEAQ (reference sequence). V lost 5 bases and J lost 5, with 15 bases in between. This CDR3 is 14 amino acids long. The CDR3 nucleotides read TGTGCCAGCAGCGGTAGTAGCCGGGTTTATGGCTACACCTTC. Translating it yields CASSGSSRVYGYTF.

The chain has TRBV6-1 and TRBJ1-2; 7 nucleotides agree with TRBD1. The CDR3 sequence is 15 residues long. The V gene's germline CDR1 is MNHNS and CDR2 SASEGT. V shed 4 bases, J shed 8 bases, and the junction held 13 bases outside the gene matches. CDR3 amino acids: CASSAGTVYAGGYTF. CDR3 bases: TGTGCCAGCAGTGCCGGGACAGTCTATGCAGGAGGCTACACCTTC.

This chain links TRBV7-9 with TRBJ2-5; 10 bases line up with TRBD1. Germline CDR1 SEHNR, CDR2 FQNEAQ (reference sequence). This CDR3 contains 15 residues. With V trimmed by 4 bases and J by 5 bases, 7 bases remained unmatched. The CDR3 DNA sequence: TGTGCCAGCAGCTCCCGACAGGGGGCGGGCGAGACCCAGTACTTC. Residues: CASSSRQGAGETQYF.

The chain joins TRBV6-5 to TRBJ2-7, with TRBD2 identical over 12 bases. J was trimmed by 3 bases and V by 4 bases; bases with no gene match: 4. Germline assignment: CDR1 MNHEY and CDR2 SVGAGI. This CDR3 comprises 15 residues. The chain's CDR3 is CASSSGTSGFYEQYF. CDR3 DNA sequence: TGTGCCAGCAGTTCCGGGACTAGCGGGTTCTACGAGCAGTACTTC.

This clone was detected only a few times. This chain connects TRBV7-2 to TRBJ1-1; D is undetermined. V was trimmed by 5 bases and J by 7 bases, leaving 14 bases between them. Germline CDR1 SGHTA, CDR2 FQGNSA. CDR3 length: 13 residues. The CDR3 DNA is TGTGCCAGCAGCCTTGGTGGGAGGGATGAAGCTTTCTTT. Protein sequence: CASSLGGRDEAFF.

This clone was observed at least ten times. This sequence joins TRBV5-6 and TRBJ2-7; 11 bases line up with TRBD2. The CDR3 runs 17 residues. Trimming cost V 4 bases and J 5 bases; bases outside gene matches: 14. The germline CDR1 and CDR2 sequences are SGHDT and YYEEEE. The DNA of the CDR3 is TGTGCCAGCAGCCTATCGACTAGCGGGAACTTCTTCCACGAGCAGTACTTC. Amino acid sequence: CASSLSTSGNFFHEQYF.

The CDR3 DNA reads as TGTGCCAGCAGGGACAGCTATGGCTACACCTTC. This translates into CASRDSYGYTF. This chain joins TRBV27 and TRBJ1-2; a weak D match, TRBD1 (6 bases). CDR1 and CDR2 (germline): MNHEY, SMNVEV (reference sequence). The CDR3 sequence is 11 residues long. Trimming shortened V by 6 bases and J by 4 bases, and 6 bases separated the two germline ends.

This sequence joins TRBV6-5 and TRBJ2-7; 11 bases match TRBD2. Germline CDR1 is MNHEY and CDR2 is SVGAGI. The CDR3 loop spans 16 amino acids. J lost 1 base, V lost 4 bases, and 6 bases had no gene match. The CDR3 loop is CASSSLAGDGSYEQYF. The DNA for the CDR3 is TGTGCCAGCAGTTCACTAGCGGGAGACGGGTCCTACGAGCAGTACTTC.

The chain couples TRBV10-2 to TRBJ2-5; 7 bases fit TRBD2. The length of the CDR3 is 15 residues. With V trimmed by 2 bases and J by 2 bases, 5 bases remained unmatched. The germline V gene encodes CDR1 WSHSY and CDR2 SAAADI. CDR3 sequence reads: CASSEIPSGQETQYF. The DNA for the CDR3 is TGCGCCAGCAGTGAGATTCCTAGCGGTCAAGAGACCCAGTACTTC.

The chain uses TRBV7-9 and TRBJ2-7; 11 bases line up with TRBD2. Trimming cost V 5 bases and J 4 bases; bases outside gene matches: 10. CDR1 is SEHNR and CDR2 is FQNEAQ in the germline V gene (reference sequence). The CDR3 covers 16 residues. CDR3 sequence: CASSGPGLAARYEQYF. The CDR3 DNA sequence: TGTGCCAGCAGCGGGCCGGGACTAGCGGCCAGATACGAGCAGTACTTC.

The chain combines TRBV6-1 with TRBJ1-5, with unresolved D. In germline, CDR1 is MNHNS, CDR2 SASEGT. CDR3 length equals 15 residues. Trimming removed 8 bases from V and 2 bases from J, with 16 bases in between. CDR3 protein: CASSKGLGGNQPQHF. The CDR3 coding sequence is TGTGCCAGCTCTAAGGGCCTCGGGGGCAATCAGCCCCAGCATTTT.